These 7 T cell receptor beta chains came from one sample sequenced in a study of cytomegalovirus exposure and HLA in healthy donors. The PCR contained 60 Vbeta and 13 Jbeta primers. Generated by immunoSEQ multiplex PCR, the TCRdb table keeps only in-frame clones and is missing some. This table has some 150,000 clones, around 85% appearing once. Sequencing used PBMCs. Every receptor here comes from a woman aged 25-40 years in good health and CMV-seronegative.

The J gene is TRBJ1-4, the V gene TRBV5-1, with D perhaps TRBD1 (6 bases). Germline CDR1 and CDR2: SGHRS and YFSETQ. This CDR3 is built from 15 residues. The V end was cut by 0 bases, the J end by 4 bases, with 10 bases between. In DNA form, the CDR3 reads TGCGCCAGCAGCTTGGCGACAGGAAATAATGAAAAACTGTTTTTT. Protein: CASSLATGNNEKLFF.

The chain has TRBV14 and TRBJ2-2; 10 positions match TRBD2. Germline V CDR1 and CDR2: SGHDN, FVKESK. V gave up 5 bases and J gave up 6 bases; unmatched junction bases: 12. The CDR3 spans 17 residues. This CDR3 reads CASSNYGTSVHPGELFF. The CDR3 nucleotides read TGTGCCAGCAGCAACTACGGGACTAGCGTCCACCCCGGGGAGCTGTTTTTT.

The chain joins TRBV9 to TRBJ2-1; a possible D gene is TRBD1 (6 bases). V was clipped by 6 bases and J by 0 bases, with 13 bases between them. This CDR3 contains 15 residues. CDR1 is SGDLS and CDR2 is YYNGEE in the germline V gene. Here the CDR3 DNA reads TGTGCCAGCACCCCGGGGACATTCTCCTACAATGAGCAGTTCTTC. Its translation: CASTPGTFSYNEQFF.

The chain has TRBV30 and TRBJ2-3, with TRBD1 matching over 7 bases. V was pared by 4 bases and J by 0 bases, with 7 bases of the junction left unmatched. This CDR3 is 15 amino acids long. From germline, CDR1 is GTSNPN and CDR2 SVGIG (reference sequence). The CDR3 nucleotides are TGTGCCTGGACACGGGACAGAATTAGCACAGATACGCAGTATTTT. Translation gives CAWTRDRISTDTQYF.

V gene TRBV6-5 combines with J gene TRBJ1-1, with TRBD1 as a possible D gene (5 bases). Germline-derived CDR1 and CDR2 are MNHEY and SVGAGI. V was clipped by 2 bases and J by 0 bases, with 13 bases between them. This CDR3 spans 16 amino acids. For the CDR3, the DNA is TGTGCCAGCAGTTACGTGGCAGGGCTATTGAACACTGAAGCTTTCTTT. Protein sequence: CASSYVAGLLNTEAFF.

The CDR3 coding sequence is TGTGCCAGCTCACCAGGCGGTGCGGAGACCCAGTACTTC. Amino acids: CASSPGGAETQYF. The rearrangement uses TRBV18 and TRBJ2-5; D is uncertain. Per the germline V gene, CDR1 is KGHSH and CDR2 is LQKENI. With 2 bases removed from V and 5 bases from J, the gap between germline ends came to 9 bases. The CDR3 contains 13 residues. Combining the CDR3 with reference TRBV18 and TRBJ2-5 gives the whole variable domain NAGVMQNPRHLVRRRGQEARLRCSPMKGHSHVYWYRQLPEEGLKFMVYLQKENIIDESGMPKERFSAEFPKEGPSILRIQQVVRGDSAAYFCASSPGGAETQYFGPGTRLLVL.

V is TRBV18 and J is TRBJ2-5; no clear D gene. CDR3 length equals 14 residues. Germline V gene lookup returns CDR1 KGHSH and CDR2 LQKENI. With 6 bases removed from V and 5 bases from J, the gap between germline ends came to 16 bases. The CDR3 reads CASSPPSVVETQYF. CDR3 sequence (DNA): TGTGCCAGCTCCCCCCCTAGTGTCGTTGAGACCCAGTACTTC. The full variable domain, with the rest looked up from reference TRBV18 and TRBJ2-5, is NAGVMQNPRHLVRRRGQEARLRCSPMKGHSHVYWYRQLPEEGLKFMVYLQKENIIDESGMPKERFSAEFPKEGPSILRIQQVVRGDSAAYFCASSPPSVVETQYFGPGTRLLVL.